The entry below gives a single TCR beta chain sequence along with its context. The antigen is unknown. TCRdb keeps only in-frame clones here, not all; method: immunoSEQ multiplex PCR. The table shows approximately 60,000 clones, with 80% to 90% occurring only once. This entry belongs to a study of a mutant IDH1 vaccine in newly diagnosed glioma. Study context: Vaccines were first given 4-6 weeks after radiotherapy alone, or with temozolomide cycles. Prior therapy was radiotherapy, temozolomide, or both; most received both. Sex distribution of treated patients was around 62% male and 37.5% female; mean age was around 40 years.

V lost 0 bases and J lost 7; bases outside the gene matches: 4. Per germline, CDR1 LNHDA and CDR2 SQIVND (reference sequence). The CDR3 runs 16 residues. Time point here: week 23, last vaccination. Topical imiquimod accompanied each vaccine dose, which consisted of 300 ug of mutant IDH1 20-mer peptide. The donors' diagnosis was new WHO grade 3 or 4 astrocytoma that was IDH1-mutant and ATRX-lost. This sequence was found in a man aged 25 to 40 with glioma. The chain employs TRBV19 and TRBJ1-6, with 9 bases aligning to TRBD1. The sample was PBMCs, taken from a glioma patient whose treatment included an IDH1 peptide vaccine. CDR3 in amino acids: CASSIDRGTGNSPLHF. The DNA of the CDR3 is TGTGCCAGTAGTATAGATCGGGGGACAGGGAATTCACCCCTCCACTTT.